The entry below gives a single T cell receptor beta chain sequence along with its context. Antigen: not known. CDR3 length equals 15 residues. V gave up 2 bases and J gave up 5 bases, with 12 bases separating them. The germline V gene encodes CDR1 SGHDN and CDR2 FVKESK. The source of the sample is a study of T-cell reconstitution after alpha-beta-depleted transplantation in children. Unique molecular identifiers were incorporated when the TCRbeta library was constructed. TCRdb processed the PCR reads anew with MiXCR; each CDR3 protein has one entry. Of hundreds of thousands of distinct CDR3 sequences in the sample, 13% were seen once. General study findings and limits: Expanded clones from the graft, numbering several hundred, reportedly supplied alpha-beta T cells about two months after transplant. There were some patients whose high TCRbeta diversity at day 60 came from surviving recipient T cells and thymic progenitors. A year post-transplant, T-cell counts and diversity derived mostly from newly produced T cells.

The V and J genes are TRBV14 and TRBJ2-2; TRBD2 might be the D (5 bases). Sequenced here: PBMCs, mostly from graft donor cells, sampled 360 days after TCRalphabeta/CD19-depleted stem cell transplant. The sequence was obtained from a male patient between 5 and 17 years old who had a stem cell transplant for acute myeloid leukemia, so the T cells may come from the graft donor. The CDR3 region has the DNA TGTGCCAGCAGCCAACTGGCCCGAGGGACCGGGGAGCTGTTTTTT. As protein: CASSQLARGTGELFF.